Below are 5 T cell receptor beta chains sequenced from a single sample in a study of CXCR3-negative and CXCR3-positive naive CD8 T cells. Overall study results and limits: The study found more hydrophobic TRB CDR3s in CXCR3-positive naive cells than in CXCR3-negative naive cells.

Their recognized antigens are unknown. UMI-labeled 5' RACE TRB cDNA libraries were prepared from the cells. TCRdb re-called the 5' RACE reads; one entry per CDR3 protein, DNA not given. Its listing shows over 50,000 distinct CDR3 sequences. Specimen: naive CXCR3+ CD8+ T cells from blood. Subset indicated: CD45RO-CCR7+CD27+CD95- naive CD8+ T cells expressing CXCR3 (TNR3+). These receptors were taken from a human donor in good health. Some clones in this sample may be carry-over from other donors' samples.

This CDR3 is CASSFVNSYEQYF. The chain carries TRBV5-6 and TRBJ2-7. The CDR3 totals 13 residues. Per the germline V gene, CDR1 is SGHDT and CDR2 is YYEEEE.

This chain links TRBV28 with TRBJ2-2. Germline-derived CDR1 and CDR2 are MDHEN and SYDVKM. This CDR3 comprises 14 residues. CDR3 sequence: CASTLRVRTGELFF.

The chain couples TRBV4-3 to TRBJ1-1. The CDR3 spans 14 residues. Germline-derived CDR1 and CDR2 are LGHNA and YSLEER. The CDR3 protein is CASSQDFERLEAFF.

The chain uses TRBV19 and TRBJ1-1; TCRdb calls TRBD1, which cannot be checked without DNA. The CDR3 spans 15 residues. Germline loops: CDR1 LNHDA, CDR2 SQIVND (reference sequence). CDR3 sequence: CASSMGGAWNTEAFF.

The J gene is TRBJ2-5, the V gene TRBV7-9; TCRdb gives TRBD1 as the D gene, but with no DNA this cannot be confirmed. The CDR3 length is 16 residues. Germline values: CDR1 SEHNR, CDR2 FQNEAQ (reference sequence). CDR3 loop: CASSSKDSPLQETQYF.